This T cell receptor (beta chain) was captured in a study of blood T cell repertoires in COVID-19. Turning to the study itself: Sites in the United States, Italy and Spain provided acute and convalescent COVID-19 samples. Sources were T cells, B-cell-depleted T cells, or PBMCs; the material itself was cDNA or gDNA.

TCRdb's copy holds only in-frame clones and misses some; the assay was immunoSEQ multiplex PCR. The sample has 90,000 to 130,000 clones; over 75% are singletons. This TCR came from a human donor in a cohort sampled during active COVID-19. The sequencing sample was made of peripheral blood.

The CDR3 here is CASGFVRVPGLAGGQGRDEQFF. CDR3 nucleotides: TGTGCTAGTGGTTTCGTGAGGGTCCCAGGACTAGCGGGAGGGCAAGGTCGGGATGAGCAGTTCTTC. The chain employs TRBV12-5 and TRBJ2-1; TRBD2 agrees at 15 bases. CDR1 is LGHNT, CDR2 FRNRAP, per germline. With V trimmed by 3 bases and J by 8 bases, 23 bases remained unmatched. This CDR3 is built from 22 residues.